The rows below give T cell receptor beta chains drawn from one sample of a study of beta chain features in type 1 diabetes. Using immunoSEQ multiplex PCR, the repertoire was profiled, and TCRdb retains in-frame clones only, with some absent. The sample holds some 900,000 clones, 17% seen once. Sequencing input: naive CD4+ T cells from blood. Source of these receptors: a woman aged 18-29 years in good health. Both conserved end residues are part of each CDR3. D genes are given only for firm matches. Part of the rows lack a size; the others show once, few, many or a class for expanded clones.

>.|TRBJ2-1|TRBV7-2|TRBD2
TGTGCCAGCAGCTCCAAACTACTAGCGGGAGGGCGGGATGAGCAGTTCTTC
CASSSKLLAGGRDEQFF
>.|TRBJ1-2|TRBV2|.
TGTGCCAGCAGTGAATCCCAGGGTGGCTACACCTTC
CASSESQGGYTF
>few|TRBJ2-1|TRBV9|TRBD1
TGTGCCAGCAGCCCAAAGGGACAGGGATCATATGAGCAGTTCTTC
CASSPKGQGSYEQFF
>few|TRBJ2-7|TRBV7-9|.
TGTGCCAGCAGCTTAGTAGGCTACGAGCAGTACTTC
CASSLVGYEQYF
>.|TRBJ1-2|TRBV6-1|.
TGTGCCAGCAGTGAACATGTACAGGGCTATGGCTACACCTTC
CASSEHVQGYGYTF
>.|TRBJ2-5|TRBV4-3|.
TGCGCCAGCAGCCAAGCGGGAGCGAAAGAGACCCAGTACTTC
CASSQAGAKETQYF
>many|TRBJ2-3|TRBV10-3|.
TGTGCCATCAGTGTCTACGAGGCAGATACGCAGTATTTT
CAISVYEADTQYF
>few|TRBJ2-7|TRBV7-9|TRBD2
TGTGCCAGCAGCCCTAGCGGGAGGTTCCACGAGCAGTACTTC
CASSPSGRFHEQYF
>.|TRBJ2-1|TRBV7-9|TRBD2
TGTGCCAGCAGCAATAGCGGGAACGACAATGAGCAGTTCTTC
CASSNSGNDNEQFF
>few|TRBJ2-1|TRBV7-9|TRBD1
TGTGCCAGCAGCTTAAGTGCCTCGACAGGGAACCATGAGCAGTTCTTC
CASSLSASTGNHEQFF
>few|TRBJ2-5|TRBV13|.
TGTGCCAGCAGCTTGAAAAAATCGGTGCAAGAGACCCAGTACTTC
CASSLKKSVQETQYF
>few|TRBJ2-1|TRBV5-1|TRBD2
TGCGCCAGCAGCTTGGACCTAGCGGGACAATACAATGAGCAGTTCTTC
CASSLDLAGQYNEQFF
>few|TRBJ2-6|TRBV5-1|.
TGCGCCAGCAGCTTGGGGCCGGGGACAGGGGCCAACGTCCTGACTTTC
CASSLGPGTGANVLTF
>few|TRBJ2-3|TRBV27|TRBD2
TGTGCCAGCAGTTTAAGGGAAACTAGCGGGAGCCCAGATACGCAGTATTTT
CASSLRETSGSPDTQYF
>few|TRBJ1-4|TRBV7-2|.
TGTGCCAGCAGCTTAAGGATTAATGAAAAACTGTTTTTT
CASSLRINEKLFF
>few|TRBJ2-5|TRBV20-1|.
TGCAGTGCTGCTGGGTCGGAGACCCAGTACTTC
CSAAGSETQYF
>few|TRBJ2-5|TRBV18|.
TGTGCCAGCTCACCAGTCGCAGGGACGAGGGAGACCCAGTACTTC
CASSPVAGTRETQYF
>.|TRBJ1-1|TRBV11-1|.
TGTGCCAGCAGCTCCGGACTGGTCTATTTCTTT
CASSSGLVYFF
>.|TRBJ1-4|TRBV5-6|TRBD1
TGTGCCAGCAGCTATCCGGGACAGCTTAATGAAAAACTGTTTTTT
CASSYPGQLNEKLFF
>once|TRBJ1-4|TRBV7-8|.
TGTGCCAGCAGCTTAGAGAGGGTTGGAAATGAAAAACTGTTTTTT
CASSLERVGNEKLFF
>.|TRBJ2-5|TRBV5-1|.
TGCGCCAGCAGCTTGCAGGGTCGAGGCGAAGAGACCCAGTACTTC
CASSLQGRGEETQYF
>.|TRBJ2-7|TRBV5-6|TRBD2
TGTGCCAGCAGGACTAGCGGGGGTTCCTACGAGCAGTACTTC
CASRTSGGSYEQYF
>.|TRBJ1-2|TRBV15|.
TGTGCCACCAGCAGAGATTTCGGCAGGATATATGGCTACACCTTC
CATSRDFGRIYGYTF
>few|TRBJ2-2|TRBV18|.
TGTGCCAGCTCACCACCGGGGGGAACCCGGAGCACCGGGGAGCTGTTTTTT
CASSPPGGTRSTGELFF
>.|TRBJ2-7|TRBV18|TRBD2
TGTGCCAGCTCACGTTCGACTAGCGGGAGGGATGAGCAGTACTTC
CASSRSTSGRDEQYF
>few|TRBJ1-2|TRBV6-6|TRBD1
TGTGCCAGCAGGGCGACAGGGGTTGTCTATGGCTACACCTTC
CASRATGVVYGYTF
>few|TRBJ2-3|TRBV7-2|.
TGTGCCACTAGTGGGGATACGCAGTATTTT
CATSGDTQYF
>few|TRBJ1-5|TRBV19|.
TGTGCCACCAAAGGCGGGGGGTTCAGCAATCAGCCCCAGCATTTT
CATKGGGFSNQPQHF
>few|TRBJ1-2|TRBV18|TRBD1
TGTGCCAGCTCCCTTTCAACACAGGGGACTTATGGCTACACCTTC
CASSLSTQGTYGYTF
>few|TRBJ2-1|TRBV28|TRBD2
TGTGCCAGCAGCTTTTTCTGGGGTGACGGGGGACTAGCGGGAGGATACAATGAGCAGTTCTTC
CASSFFWGDGGLAGGYNEQFF
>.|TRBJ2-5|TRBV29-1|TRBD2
TGCAGCGTTGGACTAGCGGAAGAGACCCAGTACTTC
CSVGLAEETQYF
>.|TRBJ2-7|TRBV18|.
TGTGCCAGCTCACCGAACTCCTACGAGCAGTACTTC
CASSPNSYEQYF
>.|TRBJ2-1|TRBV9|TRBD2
TGTGCCAGCAGCGTAGGCGTATGGACTAGCGGGATCTCCTACAATGAGCAGTTCTTC
CASSVGVWTSGISYNEQFF
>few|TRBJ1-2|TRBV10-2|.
TGCGCCAGCAGTGGGAATTATGGCTACACCTTC
CASSGNYGYTF
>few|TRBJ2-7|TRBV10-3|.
TGTGCCATCAGTGAGTCGGGGTACGAGCAGTACTTC
CAISESGYEQYF
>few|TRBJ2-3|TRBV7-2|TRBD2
TGTGCCAGCCGTCCGGAAGCGGGAAGAGATACGCAGTATTTT
CASRPEAGRDTQYF
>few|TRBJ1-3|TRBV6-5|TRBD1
TGTGCCAGCAAGGACAGGGAGGGAAACACCATATATTTT
CASKDREGNTIYF
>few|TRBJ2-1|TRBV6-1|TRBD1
TGTGCCAGCAGGGGGACAGGGTCGGATGAGCAGTTCTTC
CASRGTGSDEQFF
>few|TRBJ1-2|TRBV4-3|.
TGCGCCAGCAGCCAAGCGGGGGGAGGCTACACCTTC
CASSQAGGGYTF
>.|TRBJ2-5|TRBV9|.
TGTGCCAGCTCGTCCGGGAGCTTGGAGACCCAGTACTTC
CASSSGSLETQYF
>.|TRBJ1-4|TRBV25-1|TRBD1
TGTGCCAGCAGTGGGGACAGGGGGACAACTAATGAAAAACTGTTTTTT
CASSGDRGTTNEKLFF
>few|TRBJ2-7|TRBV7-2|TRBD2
TGTGCCAGCAGCAAGGAGGACCCGGGACTAGCGGGAGGGCCGCGCGAGCAGTACTTC
CASSKEDPGLAGGPREQYF
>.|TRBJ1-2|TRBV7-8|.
TGTGCCAGCAGCCCAAATAGGGGCGCCTGGACGTTCTATGGCTACACCTTC
CASSPNRGAWTFYGYTF
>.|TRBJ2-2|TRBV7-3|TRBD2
TGTGCCAGCAGCGACCGGACTAGCGGGAGGGCGTCAGGTGGGGAGCTGTTTTTT
CASSDRTSGRASGGELFF
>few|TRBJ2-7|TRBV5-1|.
TGCGCCAGCAGCATTGAACCCCACGAGCAGTACTTC
CASSIEPHEQYF
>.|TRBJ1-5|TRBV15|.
TGTGCCACCAGCAGAGTAGCATTCAATCAGCCCCAGCATTTT
CATSRVAFNQPQHF